The 14 T cell receptor beta chains in this list originate from one sample, sequenced in a study of TIL therapy for anti-PD-1-resistant metastatic lung cancer. Sequencing used immunoSEQ v3. The table came from immunoSEQ multiplex PCR; TCRdb's copy has only in-frame clones and leaves some out. The data hold about 59,000 clones, with around 67% observed a single time. Sample time point: pre-treatment sample, taken before nivolumab and TIL therapy. The input for sequencing was blood, taken at baseline. All receptors come from a person between 25 and 80 years old with non-small cell lung cancer.

By share of the sample, this clone is medium-sized. The chain employs TRBV6-1 and TRBJ2-3, with a tentative D call TRBD2 (5 bases). Germline values: CDR1 MNHNS, CDR2 SASEGT. This CDR3 has 14 residues. CDR3 bases: TGTGCTTCGGAATTGGGAGAAAGCACAGATACGCAGTATTTT. Translated: CASELGESTDTQYF.

The CDR3 DNA follows: TGCGCCAGCAGCCAAGGCGGGACTGCCAATGAAAAACTGTTTTTT. It encodes CASSQGGTANEKLFF. This rearrangement joins TRBV4-1 to TRBJ1-4; maybe TRBD1 (5 bases). Germline V gene data show CDR1 as MGHRA and CDR2 as YSYEKL. V shed 1 base and J shed 5 bases, with 11 bases lying between them. The CDR3 covers 15 residues.

This clone was seen a handful of times. The J gene is TRBJ1-1, the V gene TRBV7-2; TRBD1 agrees at 7 bases. The trim removed 4 bases at V and 8 bases at J, leaving 7 bases unmatched. Germline V gene lookup returns CDR1 SGHTA and CDR2 FQGNSA. This CDR3 spans 13 amino acids. The CDR3 protein is CASSSSQGGEAFF. The CDR3 DNA is TGTGCCAGCAGCTCGTCCCAGGGGGGAGAAGCTTTCTTT.

The chain combines TRBV7-9 with TRBJ1-1, with TRBD1 matching over 7 bases. CDR3 length: 14 residues. V lost 2 bases, J lost 7 bases, and 7 bases stayed unmatched. Germline V gives CDR1 SEHNR, CDR2 FQNEAQ (reference sequence). The CDR3 sequence is CASSLQPRDSEAFF. CDR3 nucleotides: TGTGCCAGCAGCTTACAGCCGAGGGACAGTGAAGCTTTCTTT. Full variable domain (missing parts from reference TRBV7-9 and TRBJ1-1): DTGVSQNPRHKITKRGQNVTFRCDPISEHNRLYWYRQTLGQGPEFLTYFQNEAQLEKSRLLSDRFSAERPKGSFSTLEIQRTEQGDSAMYLCASSLQPRDSEAFFGQGTRLTVV.

This clone was detected only once. The chain combines TRBV30 with TRBJ1-6; D gene ambiguous. The CDR3 loop spans 15 amino acids. V lost 3 bases and J 3 bases, leaving 12 bases between the germline ends. Looked up from germline, CDR1 is GTSNPN and CDR2 is SVGIG (reference sequence). In DNA form, the CDR3 reads TGTGCCTGGAGCAGCGGCCTGAACTATAATTCACCCCTCCACTTT. It codes for CAWSSGLNYNSPLHF.

CDR3 nucleotides: TGTGCCAGCAGCTTGGCAGGTGTGGTGCTTTATAGCAATCAGCCCCAGCATTTT. Translating gives CASSLAGVVLYSNQPQHF. The chain has TRBV5-8 and TRBJ1-5; no firm D call. V was pared by 0 bases and J by 0 bases, with 16 bases between. The CDR3 sequence is 18 residues long. From germline, CDR1 is SGHTS and CDR2 YDEGEE.

The chain links TRBV6-6 to TRBJ2-1, with D unresolved. The CDR3 covers 12 residues. Germline-derived CDR1 and CDR2 are MNHNY and SVGAGI (reference sequence). V was clipped by 5 bases and J by 9 bases, with 11 bases between them. CDR3 residues: CASSRTTIEQFF. The CDR3 coding sequence is TGTGCCAGCAGTAGAACGACGATTGAGCAGTTCTTC.

CDR3 in DNA: TGTGCCAGCAGTGAATCTTCGGAGACCCAGTACTTC. This gives the protein CASSESSETQYF. The chain combines TRBV2 with TRBJ2-5, with no clear D. V lost 2 bases, J lost 5 bases, and 6 bases lay in between. CDR1 is SNHLY, CDR2 FYNNEI, per germline. This CDR3 spans 12 amino acids.

The rearrangement links TRBV18 to TRBJ1-1; 7 bases match TRBD1. V gave up 3 bases and J gave up 1 base; unmatched junction bases: 5. Germline V lookup: CDR1 KGHSH, CDR2 LQKENI. The CDR3 covers 15 residues. The CDR3 sequence: CASSPRQGSNTEAFF. CDR3 DNA sequence: TGTGCCAGCTCACCGAGACAGGGTTCGAACACTGAAGCTTTCTTT.

This clone is a singleton in its sample. The chain combines TRBV4-3 with TRBJ1-2; D gene ambiguous. This CDR3 region has 17 residues. V lost 0 bases and J 0 bases, leaving 14 bases between the germline ends. Germline CDR1 is LGHNA and CDR2 is YSLEER. CDR3 region: CASSQDDRAGSNYGYTF. As DNA, the CDR3 is TGCGCCAGCAGCCAAGATGATCGGGCAGGCTCTAACTATGGCTACACCTTC.

The chain employs TRBV5-4 and TRBJ2-5; D possibly corresponds to TRBD1 (5 bases). The CDR3 spans 15 residues. V lost 5 bases and J lost 5, with 19 bases in between. Germline CDR1 and CDR2: SGHNT and YYREEE (reference sequence). The CDR3 DNA reads as TGTGCCAGCAGTATTAGGGTCTCAGGGCCCGAGACCCAGTACTTC. Amino acid sequence: CASSIRVSGPETQYF.

This clone occurred a few times. The gene calls are TRBV11-2 and TRBJ1-1; no clear D. Per the germline V gene, CDR1 is SGHAT and CDR2 is FQNNGV. The CDR3 has 10 residues. Trimming pared 5 bases from V and 10 bases from J, leaving 8 bases between. The CDR3 protein is CASSDYRAFF. For the CDR3, the DNA is TGTGCCAGCAGCGATTATCGAGCTTTCTTT.

This rearrangement joins TRBV18 to TRBJ2-5, with D tentatively TRBD1 (7 bases). The length of the CDR3 is 15 residues. V was pared by 6 bases and J by 2 bases, with 16 bases between. Germline V CDR1 and CDR2: KGHSH, LQKENI. Written as DNA, the CDR3 is TGTGCCAGCTCCCGCGGCCAGGGGGGACAAGAGACCCAGTACTTC. This encodes CASSRGQGGQETQYF.

The CDR3 sequence is CASKIGGSYEKLFF. The CDR3 nucleotides read TGTGCTTCGAAGATTGGAGGATCTTATGAAAAACTGTTTTTT. J is TRBJ1-4 and V is TRBV2; unclear D gene. The germline V gene encodes CDR1 SNHLY and CDR2 FYNNEI. The CDR3 extends over 14 amino acids.